The 30 T cell receptor beta chains below all came from one sample that was sequenced in a study of cytomegalovirus exposure and HLA in healthy donors. PCR primers comprised 60 Vbeta and 13 Jbeta primers. Clones were sequenced by immunoSEQ multiplex PCR, and TCRdb holds only the in-frame ones, with some missing. The repertoire holds some 200,000 clones, with more than 75% as singletons. The sequencing sample was made of PBMCs. These TCRs come from a girl under three years old in good health and CMV-seronegative.

The rearrangement uses TRBV2 and TRBJ1-2, with 10 bases fitting TRBD1. This CDR3 has 16 residues. The junction had 7 bases not matched to a gene; V was cut back by 6 bases and J by 0 bases. Per germline, CDR1 SNHLY and CDR2 FYNNEI. CDR3 in DNA: TGTGCCAGCAGCGGGGACAGGGGTATCGCTAACTATGGCTACACCTTC. Translation gives CASSGDRGIANYGYTF.

This chain's CDR3 is CASSEYPGGTGELFF. CDR3 coding DNA: TGTGCCAGCAGCGAATACCCGGGGGGCACCGGGGAGCTGTTTTTT. The chain employs TRBV2 and TRBJ2-2; 7 bases map to TRBD2. The trim removed 6 bases at V and 4 bases at J, leaving 8 bases unmatched. Germline V gives CDR1 SNHLY, CDR2 FYNNEI. The CDR3 is 15 amino acids.

This chain joins TRBV27 and TRBJ2-7; 10 bases map to TRBD2. The CDR3 extends over 16 amino acids. Germline lookup yields CDR1 MNHEY and CDR2 SMNVEV (reference sequence). J was trimmed by 4 bases and V by 5 bases; bases with no gene match: 11. The CDR3 region is CASSPKTSGRGYEQYF. In DNA form, the CDR3 reads TGTGCCAGCAGTCCCAAGACTAGCGGGCGTGGGTACGAGCAGTACTTC.

V gene TRBV5-8 combines with J gene TRBJ2-1; 15 positions match TRBD2. V was clipped by 5 bases and J by 14 bases; unmatched bases: 5. This CDR3 has 13 amino acids. Germline V gene sequence: CDR1 SGHTS, CDR2 YDEGEE. The CDR3 spells CASRRTSGRAKFF. In nucleotides, the CDR3 is TGTGCCAGCAGAAGGACTAGCGGGAGGGCAAAGTTCTTC.

This clone appeared a single time. The chain has TRBV10-3 and TRBJ1-3; a possible D gene is TRBD1 (6 bases). The germline V gene has CDR1 ENHRY and CDR2 SYGVKD. The CDR3 consists of 14 residues. V gave up 4 bases and J gave up 4 bases, with 11 bases separating them. The CDR3 nucleotides are TGTGCCATCAGTGGACAGGATCCCGGAAACACCATATATTTT. Residues: CAISGQDPGNTIYF.

The genes are TRBV29-1 and TRBJ1-4; D perhaps matches TRBD1 (6 bases). V lost 7 bases and J lost 4, with 19 bases in between. The germline V gene encodes CDR1 SQVTM and CDR2 ANQGSEA. The CDR3 totals 15 residues. CDR3 sequence: CSGEKGGGGNEKLFF. In DNA, the CDR3 is TGCAGCGGAGAAAAAGGGGGGGGAGGTAATGAAAAACTGTTTTTT.

The chain is built from TRBV7-2 and TRBJ2-2, with D perhaps TRBD1 (7 bases). Germline V gene sequence: CDR1 SGHTA, CDR2 FQGNSA. V lost 5 bases, J lost 6 bases, and 13 bases lay in between. This CDR3 comprises 14 residues. CDR3 in DNA: TGTGCCAGCAGCGGCAGGGGGAGGCCCGGGGAGCTGTTTTTT. Translating it yields CASSGRGRPGELFF.

This chain links TRBV6-6 with TRBJ2-7; 7 positions match TRBD1. This CDR3 spans 13 amino acids. Germline CDR1 reads MNHNY; CDR2 reads SVGAGI (reference sequence). J lost 3 bases, V lost 6 bases, and 5 bases had no gene match. The CDR3 region has the DNA TGTGCCAGCAGATCGGACAGGAACTACGAGCAGTACTTC. The encoded protein is CASRSDRNYEQYF.

This clone appeared a few times. V is TRBV4-3 and J is TRBJ2-2, with 7 bases fitting TRBD2. This CDR3 is built from 16 residues. Germline CDR1 is LGHNA and CDR2 is YSLEER. V was clipped by 0 bases and J by 1 base; unmatched bases: 2. The CDR3 bases are TGCGCCAGCAGCCAAGAAGCGGGGATGAACACCGGGGAGCTGTTTTTT. It encodes CASSQEAGMNTGELFF.

This chain links TRBV4-2 with TRBJ2-5, with D perhaps matching TRBD1 (5 bases). Germline assignment: CDR1 LGHNA and CDR2 YNFKEQ. The CDR3 length is 14 residues. V was trimmed by 0 bases and J by 2 bases, leaving 7 bases between them. DNA of the CDR3: TGTGCCAGCAGCCAAGAGGGGCGACAAGAGACCCAGTACTTC. Amino acid sequence: CASSQEGRQETQYF.

The genes are TRBV2 and TRBJ2-1; 10 bases are a match to TRBD2. The V gene end was trimmed by 2 bases and the J gene end by 3 bases; junction bases not matched to a gene: 7. Germline V CDR1 and CDR2: SNHLY, FYNNEI. This CDR3 is built from 17 residues. The CDR3 nucleotides read TGTGCCAGCAGTGAATACGTAGCGGGAGGCCTCTACAATGAGCAGTTCTTC. Translated: CASSEYVAGGLYNEQFF. The whole variable domain, filled in from reference TRBV2 and TRBJ2-1, reads EPEVTQTPSHQVTQMGQEVILRCVPISNHLYFYWYRQILGQKVEFLVSFYNNEISEKSEIFDDQFSVERPDGSNFTLKIRSTKLEDSAMYFCASSEYVAGGLYNEQFFGPGTRLTVL.

The rearrangement links TRBV6-1 to TRBJ2-7, with D possibly TRBD2 on 6 matching bases. Trimming stripped 4 bases from V and 2 bases from J, with 30 bases between. Germline CDR1 reads MNHNS; CDR2 reads SASEGT. The CDR3 is made up of 20 amino acids. CDR3 residues: CASSAQARRVGLFLTYEQYF. CDR3 nucleotide sequence: TGTGCCAGCAGTGCCCAAGCGAGGCGAGTAGGACTATTCCTAACCTACGAGCAGTACTTC.

The sample holds one count of this clone. The V call is TRBV14, the J call TRBJ2-1, with 9 bases aligning to TRBD2. This CDR3 comprises 21 residues. CDR1 is SGHDN, CDR2 FVKESK, per germline. The junction had 16 bases not matched to a gene; V was cut back by 0 bases and J by 1 base. Here the CDR3 DNA reads TGTGCCAGCAGCCAAGAATTTAGTTCGGGGGCGGGAGGGGGGTCCTACAATGAGCAGTTCTTC. Amino acid sequence: CASSQEFSSGAGGGSYNEQFF.

The gene calls are TRBV4-2 and TRBJ2-2, with 14 bases lining up with TRBD2. CDR1 is LGHNA and CDR2 is YNFKEQ in the germline V gene. CDR3 length: 17 residues. V was clipped by 3 bases and J by 6 bases; unmatched bases: 6. DNA of the CDR3: TGTGCCAGCAGCCATCACCCGGGACTAGCGGGGGCCGGGGAGCTGTTTTTT. Translation: CASSHHPGLAGAGELFF.

The sample holds a few counts of this clone. V is TRBV7-9 and J is TRBJ2-7; D possibly corresponds to TRBD1 (5 bases). Germline values: CDR1 SEHNR, CDR2 FQNEAQ (reference sequence). This CDR3 has 16 residues. Trimming took off 1 base at V and 2 bases at J, with 15 bases between the two ends. This CDR3 is CASSLDSVSRAYEQYF. CDR3 bases: TGTGCCAGCAGCTTAGATTCGGTAAGCAGGGCCTACGAGCAGTACTTC.

The chain combines TRBV5-1 with TRBJ2-1; no clear D gene. Germline assignment: CDR1 SGHRS and CDR2 YFSETQ. V was clipped by 0 bases and J by 0 bases, with 10 bases between them. The CDR3 spans 16 residues. CDR3 in DNA: TGCGCCAGCAGCTTGGCGAGCTTTAGCTCCTACAATGAGCAGTTCTTC. The encoded protein is CASSLASFSSYNEQFF.

CDR3 in amino acids: CASSPGQGAYNSPLHF. The CDR3 bases are TGTGCCAGCAGCCCGGGGCAGGGGGCCTATAATTCACCCCTCCACTTT. The chain recombines TRBV5-6 with TRBJ1-6; 7 nucleotides line up with TRBD1. The ends lost 4 bases at V and 2 bases at J; junction bases unmatched: 6. Germline V gene data show CDR1 as SGHDT and CDR2 as YYEEEE. This CDR3 region has 16 residues.

The gene calls are TRBV4-1 and TRBJ2-3, with D uncertain. CDR1 is MGHRA and CDR2 is YSYEKL in the germline V gene. This CDR3 has 11 amino acids. Trimming pared 4 bases from V and 6 bases from J, leaving 5 bases between. CDR3 region: CASSRRDTQYF. CDR3 nucleotides: TGCGCCAGCAGCCGCAGGGATACGCAGTATTTT.

This chain joins TRBV7-8 and TRBJ1-1; D is uncertain. This CDR3 contains 16 residues. Looked up from germline, CDR1 is SGHVS and CDR2 is FQNEAQ. V gave up 2 bases and J gave up 3 bases, with 16 bases separating them. The CDR3 region is CASSLNLAARDTEAFF. The CDR3 nucleotides are TGTGCCAGCAGCTTAAATCTAGCCGCGAGGGACACTGAAGCTTTCTTT. Drawing the rest from reference TRBV7-8 and TRBJ1-1, the complete variable domain is GAGVSQSPRYKVAKRGQDVALRCDPISGHVSLFWYQQALGQGPEFLTYFQNEAQLDKSGLPSDRFFAERPEGSVSTLKIQRTQQEDSAVYLCASSLNLAARDTEAFFGQGTRLTVV.

The table lists this clone with a count of one. The chain recombines TRBV15 with TRBJ2-7, with 8 bases fitting TRBD2. V lost 1 base and J lost 2; bases outside the gene matches: 10. CDR3 length equals 17 residues. The germline V gene has CDR1 LNHNV and CDR2 YYDKDF (reference sequence). The CDR3 DNA reads as TGTGCCACCAGCAGAGGACGGGGGGGACTAGGCCCCTACGAGCAGTACTTC. This gives the protein CATSRGRGGLGPYEQYF. The variable domain in full, completed from reference TRBV15 and TRBJ2-7, reads DAMVIQNPRYQVTQFGKPVTLSCSQTLNHNVMYWYQQKSSQAPKLLFHYYDKDFNNEADTPDNFQSRRPNTSFCFLDIRSPGLGDTAMYLCATSRGRGGLGPYEQYFGPGTRLTVT.

This chain links TRBV6-5 with TRBJ2-7; the match to TRBD1 covers 7 bases. With V trimmed by 8 bases and J by 0 bases, 4 bases remained unmatched. This CDR3 contains 13 residues. CDR1 MNHEY and CDR2 SVGAGI come from the germline V gene. The CDR3 protein is CASFRQGSYEQYF. CDR3 in DNA: TGTGCCAGCTTTAGACAGGGCTCCTACGAGCAGTACTTC.

This sequence joins TRBV27 and TRBJ2-2, with D tentatively TRBD2 (5 bases). Germline V gene lookup returns CDR1 MNHEY and CDR2 SMNVEV (reference sequence). The V end lost 6 bases, the J end lost 0 bases, and 17 bases lay between the germline ends. CDR3 size: 17 residues. CDR3 in amino acids: CASSAQLALANTGELFF. The CDR3 DNA is TGTGCCAGCAGCGCCCAATTAGCGTTAGCGAACACCGGGGAGCTGTTTTTT.

This chain connects TRBV6-1 to TRBJ2-7, with 9 bases fitting TRBD1. The V segment lost 4 bases and the J segment 2 bases; nucleotides outside the gene matches: 6. Germline V CDR1 and CDR2: MNHNS, SASEGT. This CDR3 spans 15 amino acids. The CDR3 region is CASSASGTGTYEQYF. The CDR3 DNA is TGTGCCAGCAGTGCGTCCGGGACAGGGACCTACGAGCAGTACTTC.

In its sample, this clone was seen a few times. The chain joins TRBV9 to TRBJ2-1; 8 positions match TRBD2. This CDR3 is 17 amino acids long. Germline CDR1 reads SGDLS; CDR2 reads YYNGEE. Trimming cost V 5 bases and J 1 base; bases outside gene matches: 11. CDR3 in DNA: TGTGCCAGCAGTTCCACCCGCGGGACTAGTTCCTACAATGAGCAGTTCTTC. It encodes CASSSTRGTSSYNEQFF.

The V call is TRBV4-3, the J call TRBJ1-4; D is ambiguous. Trimming left V 0 bases short and J 11 bases short, with 7 bases between. The germline CDR1 and CDR2 sequences are LGHNA and YSLEER. The CDR3 has 12 residues. The CDR3 loop is CASSQDRRKLFF. The CDR3 DNA sequence: TGCGCCAGCAGCCAAGATCGGCGGAAACTGTTTTTT.

The V and J genes are TRBV7-2 and TRBJ2-1; 7 positions agree with TRBD2. V lost 5 bases and J lost 4; bases outside the gene matches: 5. The CDR3 sequence is 14 residues long. Germline CDR1 and CDR2: SGHTA and FQGNSA. DNA of the CDR3: TGTGCCAGCAGCCCTAGCGGAAATTACAATGAGCAGTTCTTC. It encodes CASSPSGNYNEQFF.

The chain combines TRBV5-1 with TRBJ2-6; 7 bases fit TRBD2. From germline, CDR1 is SGHRS and CDR2 YFSETQ. The CDR3 is made up of 16 amino acids. V lost 1 base to trimming and J lost 4 bases; unmatched junction nucleotides: 5. Here the CDR3 DNA reads TGCGCCAGCAGCTTGACGGGGGGTAGGGGGGCCAACGTCCTGACTTTC. It codes for CASSLTGGRGANVLTF.

This clone was observed once. V usage is TRBV15 and J usage is TRBJ2-1; D is uncertain. Germline V lookup: CDR1 LNHNV, CDR2 YYDKDF (reference sequence). V lost 1 base and J 9 bases, leaving 10 bases between the germline ends. The CDR3 is 13 residues long. The CDR3 nucleotides read TGTGCCACCAGCAGAGCCCGAGAAGCTGAGCAGTTCTTC. Translated: CATSRAREAEQFF.

The chain combines TRBV9 with TRBJ2-3; 8 bases agree with TRBD2. The CDR3 totals 16 residues. The germline gives CDR1 SGDLS, CDR2 YYNGEE. V gave up 0 bases and J gave up 1 base; unmatched junction bases: 4. CDR3 nucleotide sequence: TGTGCCAGCAGCGTAGAGGGGCGGGGGGGCACAGATACGCAGTATTTT. Protein: CASSVEGRGGTDTQYF.

The genes are TRBV4-3 and TRBJ2-1; 7 nucleotides agree with TRBD2. The CDR3 is 16 residues long. Germline lookup yields CDR1 LGHNA and CDR2 YSLEER. Trimming at V came to 1 base and at J to 8 bases, leaving 11 bases not matched to a gene. CDR3 sequence (DNA): TGCGCCAGCAGCCAAGCTTATCTAGCGGCTGTCGATGAGCAGTTCTTC. Translating it yields CASSQAYLAAVDEQFF.